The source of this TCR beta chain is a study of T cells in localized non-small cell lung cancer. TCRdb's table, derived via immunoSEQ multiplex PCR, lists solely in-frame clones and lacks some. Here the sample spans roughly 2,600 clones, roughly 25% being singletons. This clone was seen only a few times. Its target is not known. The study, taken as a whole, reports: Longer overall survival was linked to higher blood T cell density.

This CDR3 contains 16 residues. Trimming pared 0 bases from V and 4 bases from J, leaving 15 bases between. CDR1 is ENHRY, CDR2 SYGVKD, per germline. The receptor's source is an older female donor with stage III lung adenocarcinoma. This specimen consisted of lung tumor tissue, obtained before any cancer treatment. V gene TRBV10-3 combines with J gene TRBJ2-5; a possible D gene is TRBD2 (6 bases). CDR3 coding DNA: TGTGCCATCAGTGAGTCCCCTTTGAGGGGAGGAGAGACCCAGTACTTC. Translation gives CAISESPLRGGETQYF.